The T cell receptor (beta chain) described here comes from a study of shared clonotypes between healthy human individuals. The study, taken as a whole, reports: The sole specimen, blood, was sampled, and tissue repertoires likely differ. When compared with the clonotypes that were shared by all four sorted-subset donors, the non-shared clonotypes turned out to have lower generation probabilities.

In germline, CDR1 is SEHNR, CDR2 FQNEAQ (reference sequence). V was trimmed by 4 bases and J by 6 bases, leaving 15 bases between them. The CDR3 sequence is 15 residues long. The CD8 memory sample joined CD45RO+ cells and CCR7-negative CD45RA+ cells. As concerns this clone: Its antigen is unidentified.

Execution of the assay was at deep level. The assay was immunoSEQ multiplex PCR, and TCRdb's table has in-frame clones only and misses some. Among over 95,000 clones listed, 55% to 70% were seen once. The source of this sequence is a woman in her 30s in good health. The specimen sequenced was memory CD8+ T cells sorted from blood. Subset here: CD45RO+ cells pooled with CCR7-negative TemRA cells. This sequence joins TRBV7-9 and TRBJ1-4; D gene uncertain. In DNA, the CDR3 is TGTGCCAGCAGCTCCACGGGCCAGGCCGATGAAAAACTGTTTTTT. Translated, it gives CASSSTGQADEKLFF.